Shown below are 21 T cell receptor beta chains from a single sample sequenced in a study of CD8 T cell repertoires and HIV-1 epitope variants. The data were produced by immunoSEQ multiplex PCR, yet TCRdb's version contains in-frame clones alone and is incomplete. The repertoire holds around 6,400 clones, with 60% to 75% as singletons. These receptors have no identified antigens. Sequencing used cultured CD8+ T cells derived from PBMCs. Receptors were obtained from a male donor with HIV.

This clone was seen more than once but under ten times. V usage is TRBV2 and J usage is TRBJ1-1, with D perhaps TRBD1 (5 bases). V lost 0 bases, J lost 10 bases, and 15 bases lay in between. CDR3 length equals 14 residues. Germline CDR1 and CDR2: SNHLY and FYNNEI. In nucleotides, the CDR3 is TGTGCCAGCAGTGAAGCCTCCGGGGGTAGGGGAGCTTTCTTT. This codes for CASSEASGGRGAFF.

The DNA of the CDR3 is TGTGCCAGCAGTTACGGTGGCGGGGAGCTGTTTTTT. It codes for CASSYGGGELFF. The chain uses TRBV6-5 and TRBJ2-2, with D hard to call. V was cut by 2 bases and J by 7 bases, with 5 bases left in between. Looked up from germline, CDR1 is MNHEY and CDR2 is SVGAGI. The CDR3 is 12 amino acids.

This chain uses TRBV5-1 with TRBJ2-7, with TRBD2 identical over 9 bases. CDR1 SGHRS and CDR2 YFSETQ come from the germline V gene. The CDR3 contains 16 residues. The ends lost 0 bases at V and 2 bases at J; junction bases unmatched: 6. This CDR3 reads CASSLAGLAGTYEQYF. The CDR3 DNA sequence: TGCGCCAGCAGCTTGGCCGGTCTAGCGGGAACCTACGAGCAGTACTTC.

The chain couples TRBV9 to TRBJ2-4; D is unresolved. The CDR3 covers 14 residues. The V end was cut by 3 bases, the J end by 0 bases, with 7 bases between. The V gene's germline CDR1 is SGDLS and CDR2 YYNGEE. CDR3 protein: CASSGDVAKNIQYF. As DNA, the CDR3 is TGTGCCAGCAGCGGCGACGTAGCCAAAAACATTCAGTACTTC. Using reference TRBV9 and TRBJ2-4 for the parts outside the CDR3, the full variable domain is DSGVTQTPKHLITATGQRVTLRCSPRSGDLSVYWYQQSLDQGLQFLIQYYNGEERAKGNILERFSAQQFPDLHSELNLSSLELGDSALYFCASSGDVAKNIQYFGAGTRLSVL.

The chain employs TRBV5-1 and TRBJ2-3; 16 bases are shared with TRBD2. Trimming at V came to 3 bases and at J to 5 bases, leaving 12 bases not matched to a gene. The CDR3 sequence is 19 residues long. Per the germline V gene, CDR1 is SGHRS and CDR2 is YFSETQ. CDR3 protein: CASSWGLAGGLSAVDTQYF. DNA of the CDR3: TGCGCCAGCAGCTGGGGACTAGCGGGGGGGCTTTCTGCGGTAGATACGCAGTATTTT.

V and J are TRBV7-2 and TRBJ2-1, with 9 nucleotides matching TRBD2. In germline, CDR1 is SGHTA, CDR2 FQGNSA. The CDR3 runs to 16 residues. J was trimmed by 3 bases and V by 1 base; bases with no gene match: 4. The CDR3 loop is CASSLDGSGSYNEQFF. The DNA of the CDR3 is TGTGCCAGCAGCTTAGATGGTAGCGGGAGCTACAATGAGCAGTTCTTC. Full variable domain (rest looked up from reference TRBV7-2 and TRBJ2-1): GAGVSQSPSNKVTEKGKDVELRCDPISGHTALYWYRQSLGQGLEFLIYFQGNSAPDKSGLPSDRFSAERTGGSVSTLTIQRTQQEDSAVYLCASSLDGSGSYNEQFFGPGTRLTVL.

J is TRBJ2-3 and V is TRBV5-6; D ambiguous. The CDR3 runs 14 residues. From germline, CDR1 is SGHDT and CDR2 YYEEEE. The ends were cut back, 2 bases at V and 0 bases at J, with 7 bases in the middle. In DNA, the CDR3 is TGTGCCAGCAGCTTACCCGACAGCACAGATACGCAGTATTTT. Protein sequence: CASSLPDSTDTQYF.

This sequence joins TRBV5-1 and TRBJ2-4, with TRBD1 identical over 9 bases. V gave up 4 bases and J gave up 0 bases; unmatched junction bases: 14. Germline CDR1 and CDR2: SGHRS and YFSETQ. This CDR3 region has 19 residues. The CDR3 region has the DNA TGCGCCAGCAGCCCGGAGAAAGGGACAGGGTCCTTAGCCAAAAACATTCAGTACTTC. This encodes CASSPEKGTGSLAKNIQYF.

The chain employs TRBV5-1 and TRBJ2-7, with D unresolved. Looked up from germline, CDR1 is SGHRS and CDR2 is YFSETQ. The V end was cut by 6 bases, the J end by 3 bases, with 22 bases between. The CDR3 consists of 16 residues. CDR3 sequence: CASKPPLEFGNYEQYF. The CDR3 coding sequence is TGCGCCAGCAAACCCCCCTTGGAGTTCGGTAACTACGAGCAGTACTTC.

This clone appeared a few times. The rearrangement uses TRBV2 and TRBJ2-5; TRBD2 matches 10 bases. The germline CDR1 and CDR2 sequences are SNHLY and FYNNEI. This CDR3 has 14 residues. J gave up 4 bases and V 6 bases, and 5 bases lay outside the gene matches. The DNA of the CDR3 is TGTGCCAGCAGCCCTAGCGGGAGTGGAGAGACCCAGTACTTC. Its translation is CASSPSGSGETQYF.

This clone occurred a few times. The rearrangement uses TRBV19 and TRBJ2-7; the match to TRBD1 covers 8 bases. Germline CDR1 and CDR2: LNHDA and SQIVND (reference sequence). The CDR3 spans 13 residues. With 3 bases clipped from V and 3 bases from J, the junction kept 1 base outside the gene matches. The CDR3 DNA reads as TGTGCCAGTAGTATCACAGGGGGCTACGAGCAGTACTTC. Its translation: CASSITGGYEQYF.

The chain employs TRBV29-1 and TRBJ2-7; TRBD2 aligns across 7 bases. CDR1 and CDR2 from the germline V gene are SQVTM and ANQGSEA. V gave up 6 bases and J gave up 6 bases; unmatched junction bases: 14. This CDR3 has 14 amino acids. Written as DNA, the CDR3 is TGCAGCGTCGGGACGGCCAACTCGGGGGGCGAGCAGTACTTC. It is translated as CSVGTANSGGEQYF.

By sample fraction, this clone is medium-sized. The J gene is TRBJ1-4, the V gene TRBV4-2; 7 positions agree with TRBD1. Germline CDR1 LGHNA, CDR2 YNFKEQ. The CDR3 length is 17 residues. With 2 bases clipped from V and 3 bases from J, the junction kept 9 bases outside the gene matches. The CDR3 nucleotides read TGTGCCAGCAGCCAAATGAGACAGGGCAGGGCTAATGAAAAACTGTTTTTT. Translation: CASSQMRQGRANEKLFF.

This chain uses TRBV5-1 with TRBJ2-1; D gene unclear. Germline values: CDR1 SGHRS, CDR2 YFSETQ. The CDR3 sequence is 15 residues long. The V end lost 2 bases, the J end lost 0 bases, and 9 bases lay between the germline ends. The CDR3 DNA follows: TGCGCCAGCAGCTTAGACCATTACTCCTACAATGAGCAGTTCTTC. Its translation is CASSLDHYSYNEQFF.

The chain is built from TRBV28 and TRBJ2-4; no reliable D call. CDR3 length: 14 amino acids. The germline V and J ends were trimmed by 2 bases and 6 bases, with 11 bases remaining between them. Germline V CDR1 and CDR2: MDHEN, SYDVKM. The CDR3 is CASSLDLLLNIQYF. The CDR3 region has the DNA TGTGCCAGCAGTTTAGACTTGTTACTAAACATTCAGTACTTC.

CDR3 sequence reads: CASSSSSGGKNTQYF. As DNA, the CDR3 is TGTGCCAGCTCATCCTCTAGCGGGGGTAAGAATACGCAGTATTTT. The chain uses TRBV18 and TRBJ2-3; 10 bases line up with TRBD2. This CDR3 is built from 15 residues. Looked up from germline, CDR1 is KGHSH and CDR2 is LQKENI. Losses at the gene ends were 5 bases for V and 7 bases for J; bases not matched to a gene: 9.

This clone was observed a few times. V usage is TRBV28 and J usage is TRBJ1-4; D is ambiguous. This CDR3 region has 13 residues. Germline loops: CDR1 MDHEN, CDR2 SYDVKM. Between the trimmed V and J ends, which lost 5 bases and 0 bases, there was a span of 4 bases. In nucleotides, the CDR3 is TGTGCCAGCAGTCCTGCAACTAATGAAAAACTGTTTTTT. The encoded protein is CASSPATNEKLFF.

The CDR3 DNA is TGTGCCAGCAGCGTAGAACAGGGCTACGAGCAGTACTTC. The encoded protein is CASSVEQGYEQYF. This chain uses TRBV9 with TRBJ2-7, with TRBD1 as a possible D gene (6 bases). Looked up from germline, CDR1 is SGDLS and CDR2 is YYNGEE. The CDR3 runs 13 residues. V was shortened by 0 bases and J by 3 bases, with 7 bases between the two germline ends.

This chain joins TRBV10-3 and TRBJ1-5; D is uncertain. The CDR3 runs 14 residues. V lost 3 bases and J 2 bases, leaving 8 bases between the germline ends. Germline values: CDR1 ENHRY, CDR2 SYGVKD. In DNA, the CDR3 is TGTGCCATCAGTGATCGGGGTGGCAATCAGCCCCAGCATTTT. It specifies CAISDRGGNQPQHF.

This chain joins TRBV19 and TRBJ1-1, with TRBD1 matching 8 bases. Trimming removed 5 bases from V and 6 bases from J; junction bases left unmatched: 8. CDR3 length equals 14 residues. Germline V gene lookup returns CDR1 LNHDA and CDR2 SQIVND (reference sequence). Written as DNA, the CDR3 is TGTGCCAGTAGTGCCTCCGGGACAGGAGCTGAAGCTTTCTTT. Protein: CASSASGTGAEAFF.

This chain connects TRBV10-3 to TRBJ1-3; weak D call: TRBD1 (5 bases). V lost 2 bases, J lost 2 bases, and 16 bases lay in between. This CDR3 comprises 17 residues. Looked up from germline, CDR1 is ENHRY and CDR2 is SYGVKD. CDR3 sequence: CAISEPAGMTPGNTIYF. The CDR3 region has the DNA TGTGCCATCAGTGAGCCGGCAGGGATGACTCCTGGAAACACCATATATTTT.